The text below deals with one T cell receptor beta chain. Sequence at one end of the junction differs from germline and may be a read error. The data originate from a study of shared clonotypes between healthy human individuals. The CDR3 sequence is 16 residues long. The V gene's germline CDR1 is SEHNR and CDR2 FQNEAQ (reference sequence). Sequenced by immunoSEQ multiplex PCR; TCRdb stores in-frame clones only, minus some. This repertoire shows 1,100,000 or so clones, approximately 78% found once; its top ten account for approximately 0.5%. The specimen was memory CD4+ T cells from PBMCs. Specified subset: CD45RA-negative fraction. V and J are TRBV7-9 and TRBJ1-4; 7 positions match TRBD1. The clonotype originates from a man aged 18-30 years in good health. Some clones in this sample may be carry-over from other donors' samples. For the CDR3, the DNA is TGTGCCAACAGCCTACTTAAACAGGGGACTAATGAAAAACTGTTTTTT. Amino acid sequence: CANSLLKQGTNEKLFF.